This is a list of T cell receptor beta chains from one sample in a study of immune evolution from preneoplasia to lung adenocarcinoma. Assay used: immunoSEQ multiplex PCR; TCRdb lists only in-frame clones, some missing. The sample yields around 3,000 clones, roughly four fifths seen once. Sequences were obtained from FFPE adjacent normal lung tissue. All receptors come from a middle-aged person with lung adenocarcinoma. Each CDR3 is given with its conserved first and last residue. D genes are given only for firm matches. The size entry is marked missing in some rows and otherwise reads once, few, many or a size class.

j_call v_call clone_size d_call cdr3_nt cdr3_aa
TRBJ1-2 TRBV19 - - TGTGCCAGTAGTATCAGCTCCGCGGACTATGGCTACACCTTC CASSISSADYGYTF
TRBJ1-2 TRBV19 - - TGTGCCAGTAGCCCCCAAGGAGGGGCGGACTATGGCTACACCTTC CASSPQGGADYGYTF
TRBJ2-1 TRBV27 - - TGTGCCAGCAGTTTAGCCTCACAGGGCAGTGAGCAGTTCTTC CASSLASQGSEQFF
TRBJ1-2 TRBV11-1 - - TGTGCCAGCAGCTTGGTAGGGGATGGCTATGGCTACACCTTC CASSLVGDGYGYTF
TRBJ1-3 TRBV30 - - TGTGCCTGGACTCGTAGTTCTAACACCATATATTTT CAWTRSSNTIYF
TRBJ2-7 TRBV28 - - TGTGCCAGCAGCCAAACAAACAGCCACGAGCAGTACTTC CASSQTNSHEQYF
TRBJ1-3 TRBV4-1 - - TGCGCCAGCACCGGAACAGGGTCTGGAAACACCATATATTTT CASTGTGSGNTIYF
TRBJ2-7 TRBV6-5 - - TGTGCCAGCAGCCTTGACATCAGGCCCTACGAGCAGTACTTC CASSLDIRPYEQYF
TRBJ1-5 TRBV2 - - TGTGCCAGCAGTGGAAGGGGTCAGCCCCAGCATTTT CASSGRGQPQHF
TRBJ2-2 TRBV5-1 - - TGCGCCAGCAGCTTCACTCAGGGTAACACCGGGGAGCTGTTTTTT CASSFTQGNTGELFF
TRBJ2-1 TRBV11-3 - TRBD1 TGTGCCAGCAGCGCCTCCGGGACAGGTCCGAATGAGCAGTTCTTC CASSASGTGPNEQFF
TRBJ2-7 TRBV29-1 - - TGCAGCGTTGGTTGGGGGGTCCGAGACGAGCAGTACTTC CSVGWGVRDEQYF
TRBJ1-4 TRBV30 - - TGTGCCTGGAAGGAAGGGACCGGATATGAAAAACTGTTTTTT CAWKEGTGYEKLFF
TRBJ1-4 TRBV7-9 - - TGTGCCAGCAGCTTAGGTTCAGGGGTTGCAACTAATGAAAAACTGTTTTTT CASSLGSGVATNEKLFF
TRBJ2-7 TRBV27 - - TGTGCCAGCACTCGGTCGGGGGCACCGATCTACGAGCAGTACTTC CASTRSGAPIYEQYF
TRBJ1-1 TRBV29-1 - - TGCAGCGTTGCTACGGACAATGAAGCTTTCTTT CSVATDNEAFF
TRBJ2-3 TRBV5-1 - - TGCGCCAGCAGCTTGAGAGATTTGGGAGATACGCAGTATTTT CASSLRDLGDTQYF
TRBJ2-1 TRBV2 - TRBD2 TGTGCCAGCAGACCAACTAGCGGAGACTACAATGAGCAGTTCTTC CASRPTSGDYNEQFF
TRBJ2-4 TRBV4-3 large - TGCGCCAGCAGCCCTGACTGGAACCTAGCCAAAAACATTCAGTACTTC CASSPDWNLAKNIQYF
TRBJ2-5 TRBV28 few - TGTGCCAGCAGTTTATTAGGCCGGGGAGAGACCCAGTACTTC CASSLLGRGETQYF
TRBJ2-2 TRBV5-1 - - TGCGCCAGCAGCTTTCGACAGATCACCGGGGAGCTGTTTTTT CASSFRQITGELFF
TRBJ2-2 TRBV28 - - TGTGCCAGCAGAGAGACCGGGGAGCTGTTTTTT CASRETGELFF
TRBJ2-3 TRBV5-1 - - TGCGCCAGCAGCTTGGGACAGAACACAGATACGCAGTATTTT CASSLGQNTDTQYF
TRBJ2-5 TRBV20-1 once - TGCAGTGCCCTCTCCCTCGAGACCCAGTACTTC CSALSLETQYF
TRBJ1-1 TRBV5-1 - - TGCGCCAGCAGCTTGGATCGGGGGAACACTGAAGCTTTCTTT CASSLDRGNTEAFF
TRBJ2-3 TRBV7-3 - - TGTGCCAGCAGCCGAATTAAGGGGCGGACCAAAATTAATAGCACAGATACGCAGTATTTT CASSRIKGRTKINSTDTQYF
TRBJ1-2 TRBV7-2 - - TGTGCCAGCAGCCCGTACTTGACGAGAGGCTACACCTTC CASSPYLTRGYTF
TRBJ2-2 TRBV9 few - TGTGCCAGCAGCGTAACAGGGAACACCGGGGAGCTGTTTTTT CASSVTGNTGELFF